A single sample is the source of the 17 T cell receptor beta chains below, sequenced in a study of vaccination effects on CD4 cells after COVID-19. No antigen has been assigned to these receptors. Sequenced by immunoSEQ multiplex PCR; TCRdb stores in-frame clones only, minus some. The sample lists just over 30,000 clones, roughly 62% occurring once. The ViraFEST assay expanded antigen-specific CD4+ T cells with viral peptide pools before sequencing. An approximately 10-day culture period preceded the isolation of CD4+ T cells. Sample: CD4+ T cells from PBMCs cultured with HCoV-229E spike peptides, taken before COVID-19 vaccination. Every receptor here comes from a human donor who received a COVID-19 vaccine.

The chain recombines TRBV10-2 with TRBJ2-1, with 11 bases lining up with TRBD2. Germline CDR1 reads WSHSY; CDR2 reads SAAADI. The CDR3 covers 15 residues. V dropped 7 bases and J dropped 7; count of bases not matched to a gene: 9. DNA of the CDR3: TGCGCCAGCACAAGAACTAGCGGGAGCTTTAATGAGCAGTTCTTC. Residues: CASTRTSGSFNEQFF.

This chain links TRBV19 with TRBJ1-2, with 8 nucleotides matching TRBD1. The CDR3 contains 15 residues. After removal of 6 bases from V and 4 bases from J, the junction contained 10 bases not matched to a gene. In germline, CDR1 is LNHDA, CDR2 SQIVND (reference sequence). The CDR3 here is CASRPSGTGSYGYTF. The CDR3 coding sequence is TGTGCCAGTAGACCCTCCGGGACAGGTTCCTATGGCTACACCTTC.

This clone was recorded a few times. This chain links TRBV9 with TRBJ2-2; D tentatively fits TRBD1 or TRBD2 (5 bases each). This CDR3 is built from 14 residues. V lost 0 bases and J lost 8, with 11 bases in between. Germline-derived CDR1 and CDR2 are SGDLS and YYNGEE. Here the CDR3 DNA reads TGTGCCAGCAGCGTAGATCGAGGGGCTGGGGAGCTGTTTTTT. It is translated as CASSVDRGAGELFF.

The gene calls are TRBV27 and TRBJ2-7; D call uncertain. The CDR3 consists of 13 residues. CDR1 and CDR2 from the germline V gene are MNHEY and SMNVEV (reference sequence). Trimming pared 7 bases from V and 4 bases from J, leaving 14 bases between. The chain's CDR3 is CASTKASTYEQYF. CDR3 DNA: TGTGCCAGCACAAAAGCATCCACGTACGAGCAGTACTTC.

J is TRBJ1-1 and V is TRBV7-9, with D possibly being TRBD1 (6 bases). Germline CDR1 SEHNR, CDR2 FQNEAQ (reference sequence). The CDR3 runs 15 residues. The V end lost 5 bases, the J end lost 0 bases, and 13 bases lay between the germline ends. The CDR3 nucleotides read TGTGCCAGCAGCCTGGGGGGGCAGCTGAACACTGAAGCTTTCTTT. Translation: CASSLGGQLNTEAFF.

This clone has just a few counts. The chain couples TRBV27 to TRBJ1-5; tentative D call: TRBD1 (6 bases). The CDR3 spans 15 residues. V gave up 4 bases and J gave up 2 bases, with 12 bases separating them. CDR1 is MNHEY, CDR2 SMNVEV, per germline (reference sequence). CDR3 amino acids: CASSSTGRGNQPQHF. Written as DNA, the CDR3 is TGTGCCAGCAGTTCCACAGGGAGGGGCAATCAGCCCCAGCATTTT.

The gene calls are TRBV28 and TRBJ2-6, with unresolved D. The CDR3 totals 16 residues. Trimming stripped 5 bases from V and 0 bases from J, with 11 bases between. Germline lookup yields CDR1 MDHEN and CDR2 SYDVKM. The CDR3 spells CASSDTVTSGANVLTF. The CDR3 nucleotides read TGTGCCAGCAGTGACACAGTGACCTCTGGGGCCAACGTCCTGACTTTC.

The gene calls are TRBV19 and TRBJ2-4; D gene ambiguous. The CDR3 is 18 amino acids. V gave up 5 bases and J gave up 0 bases, with 20 bases separating them. Germline-derived CDR1 and CDR2 are LNHDA and SQIVND (reference sequence). The CDR3 loop is CASSPGRPFDLAKNIQYF. The CDR3 nucleotides read TGTGCCAGTAGTCCCGGCAGACCATTTGATCTAGCCAAAAACATTCAGTACTTC.

This clone was seen more than once but under ten times. The gene calls are TRBV11-2 and TRBJ1-1; D gene ambiguous. This CDR3 has 15 residues. Trimming cost V 1 base and J 2 bases, with 11 bases left between them. Germline lookup yields CDR1 SGHAT and CDR2 FQNNGV. DNA for the CDR3: TGTGCCAGCAGCTTAGGAGGGAGGGCTAACACTGAAGCTTTCTTT. Translating it yields CASSLGGRANTEAFF.

This clone came up a few times. V and J are TRBV5-1 and TRBJ1-6; the D gene is possibly TRBD1 (5 bases). The CDR3 is 17 residues long. Germline V gene data show CDR1 as SGHRS and CDR2 as YFSETQ. With 0 bases removed from V and 6 bases from J, the gap between germline ends came to 16 bases. The CDR3 sequence is CASSLERLGQVNSPLHF. Written as DNA, the CDR3 is TGCGCCAGCAGCTTGGAAAGGTTGGGGCAGGTTAATTCACCCCTCCACTTT. Complete variable domain (other parts from reference TRBV5-1 and TRBJ1-6): KAGVTQTPRYLIKTRGQQVTLSCSPISGHRSVSWYQQTPGQGLQFLFEYFSETQRNKGNFPGRFSGRQFSNSRSEMNVSTLELGDSALYLCASSLERLGQVNSPLHFGNGTRLTVT.

This rearrangement joins TRBV6-4 to TRBJ2-6; no firm D call. The V and J ends lost 3 bases and 0 bases respectively, with 9 bases between them. The germline V gene encodes CDR1 MRHNA and CDR2 SNTAGT. The CDR3 is 16 amino acids. The CDR3 DNA follows: TGTGCCAGCAGTGAGTCAGCTAGCTCTGGGGCCAACGTCCTGACTTTC. Encoded protein: CASSESASSGANVLTF.

V usage is TRBV12-3 or TRBV12-4 and J usage is TRBJ1-2; 10 bases agree with TRBD1. The CDR3 contains 13 residues. Trimming cost V 8 bases and J 0 bases; bases outside gene matches: 0. The CDR3 loop reads CASGQGANYGYTF. The CDR3 bases are TGTGCCAGCGGACAGGGGGCTAACTATGGCTACACCTTC.

V usage is TRBV2 and J usage is TRBJ2-5; D unresolved. CDR1 and CDR2 from the germline V gene are SNHLY and FYNNEI. The CDR3 loop spans 13 amino acids. V was pared by 1 base and J by 8 bases, with 11 bases between. The CDR3 DNA follows: TGTGCCAGCAGTGAAGGGGTATTCGGTACCCAGTACTTC. Translated: CASSEGVFGTQYF.

The chain carries TRBV6-1 and TRBJ1-5; D is ambiguous. The ends were cut back, 3 bases at V and 6 bases at J, with 3 bases in the middle. The CDR3 runs 11 residues. Germline V gene lookup returns CDR1 MNHNS and CDR2 SASEGT. The CDR3 DNA reads as TGTGCCAGCAGTGATGCTCAGCCCCAGCATTTT. This gives the protein CASSDAQPQHF.

This chain uses TRBV19 with TRBJ1-1; 7 nucleotides align to TRBD1. The CDR3 loop spans 16 amino acids. The V and J ends lost 6 bases and 1 base, in that order; junction bases with no gene match: 11. CDR1 and CDR2 (germline): LNHDA, SQIVND (reference sequence). CDR3 nucleotide sequence: TGTGCCAGTAGCCGCGACAGGGCAAATAAGAACACTGAAGCTTTCTTT. Translation gives CASSRDRANKNTEAFF.

This clone was detected only a few times. The rearrangement joins TRBV27 to TRBJ1-5; D not certain. V was clipped by 0 bases and J by 5 bases, with 8 bases between them. Germline CDR1 and CDR2: MNHEY and SMNVEV (reference sequence). The CDR3 loop spans 14 amino acids. The CDR3 here is CASSLSSYDQPQHF. The CDR3 region has the DNA TGTGCCAGCAGTTTATCGAGCTATGATCAGCCCCAGCATTTT.

J is TRBJ1-1 and V is TRBV5-1; 7 bases match TRBD1. CDR1 SGHRS and CDR2 YFSETQ come from the germline V gene. CDR3 length equals 15 residues. Losses at the gene ends were 5 bases for V and 1 base for J; bases not matched to a gene: 8. The CDR3 DNA reads TGCGCCAGCAGGAACACAGGGGTCCCGAACACTGAAGCTTTCTTT. Its translation: CASRNTGVPNTEAFF.